The 2 T cell receptor beta chains reported below all come from one sample, sequenced in a study of blood T cell repertoires in COVID-19. Using immunoSEQ multiplex PCR, the repertoire was profiled, and TCRdb retains in-frame clones only, with some absent. The repertoire consists of roughly 65,000 clones, with more than 75% occurring once and the leading ten covering 47%. Input material: peripheral blood. The receptors originated from a human donor in a cohort sampled during active COVID-19.

The chain combines TRBV6-7 with TRBJ2-7, with 11 nucleotides matching TRBD2. TRBV6-7 is an ORF; its function is uncertain. The V segment lost 2 bases and the J segment 3 bases; nucleotides outside the gene matches: 6. The CDR3 has 16 amino acids. CDR3 loop: CASSYLTSGKGYEQYF. In DNA, the CDR3 is TGTGCCAGCAGTTACCTGACTAGCGGGAAGGGCTACGAGCAGTACTTC.

This clone has only one observation. The gene calls are TRBV7-2 and TRBJ2-1, with 8 bases that match TRBD2. CDR1 is SGHTA and CDR2 is FQGNSA in the germline V gene. The CDR3 is 16 amino acids. V shed 5 bases, J shed 0 bases, and the junction held 6 bases outside the gene matches. The CDR3 nucleotides are TGTGCCAGCAGCCCGAGAAGCGGGAGCTCCTACAATGAGCAGTTCTTC. Its translation: CASSPRSGSSYNEQFF. Filled out from reference TRBV7-2 and TRBJ2-1, the complete variable domain reads GAGVSQSPSNKVTEKGKDVELRCDPISGHTALYWYRQSLGQGLEFLIYFQGNSAPDKSGLPSDRFSAERTGGSVSTLTIQRTQQEDSAVYLCASSPRSGSSYNEQFFGPGTRLTVL.